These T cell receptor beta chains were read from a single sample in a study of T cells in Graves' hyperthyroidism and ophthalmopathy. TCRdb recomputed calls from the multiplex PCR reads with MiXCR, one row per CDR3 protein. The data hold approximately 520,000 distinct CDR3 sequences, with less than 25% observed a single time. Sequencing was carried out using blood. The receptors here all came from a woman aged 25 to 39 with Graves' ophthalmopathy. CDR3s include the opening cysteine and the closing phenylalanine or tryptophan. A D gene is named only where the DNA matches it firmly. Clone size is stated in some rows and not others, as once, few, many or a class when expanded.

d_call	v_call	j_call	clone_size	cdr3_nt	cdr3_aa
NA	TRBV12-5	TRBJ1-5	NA	TGTACTAGTGGTTCGTCACCGGGGTTAAATCAGCCCCAGCATTTT	CTSGSSPGLNQPQHF
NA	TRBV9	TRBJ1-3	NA	TGTGCCAGCAGCCCCTGGGACGCGGGAAACACCATATATTTT	CASSPWDAGNTIYF
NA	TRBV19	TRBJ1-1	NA	TGTGCCAGTAGTGCGGGCATCCCGAACACTGATGCTTTCTTT	CASSAGIPNTDAFF
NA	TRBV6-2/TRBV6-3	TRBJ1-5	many	TGTGCCAGCAGTTACGAGGCAGGCAATCAGCCCCAGCATTTT	CASSYEAGNQPQHF
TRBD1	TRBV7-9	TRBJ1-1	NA	TGTGCCAGCAGCTTAGGACAGGGGCTCAAAGAAGCTTTCTTT	CASSLGQGLKEAFF
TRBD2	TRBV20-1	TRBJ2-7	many	TGCAGTGCTAGAAGACTAGCGGGGGGGCGCTACGAGCAGTACTTC	CSARRLAGGRYEQYF
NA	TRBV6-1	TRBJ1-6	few	TGTGCCAGCAGGCCGGCCTATAATTCACCCCTCCACTTT	CASRPAYNSPLHF
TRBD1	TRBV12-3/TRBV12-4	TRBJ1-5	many	TGTGCCAGCAGTTTATACGCCGGGACAGGGAATCAGCCCCAGCATTTT	CASSLYAGTGNQPQHF
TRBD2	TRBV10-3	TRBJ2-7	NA	TGTGCCATCACTCAAGCGGGAGGGCCTGGGGAGCAGTACTTC	CAITQAGGPGEQYF
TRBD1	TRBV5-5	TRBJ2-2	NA	TGTGCCAGCAGCTTGGAGACAGGGGGTGCGGCCGGGGAGCTGTTTTTT	CASSLETGGAAGELFF
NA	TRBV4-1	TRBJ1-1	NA	TGCGCCAGCAGCCAGACAACCTGGGTAGCCACTGAAGCTTTCTTT	CASSQTTWVATEAFF
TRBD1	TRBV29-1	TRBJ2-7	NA	TGCAGCGTTGTGTCGGGACAGGGGCCGTTCTACGAGCAGTACTTC	CSVVSGQGPFYEQYF
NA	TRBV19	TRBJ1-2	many	TGTGCCAGTAGTATACGATCGGCGGGATTTGGCGGTTATGGCTACACCTTC	CASSIRSAGFGGYGYTF
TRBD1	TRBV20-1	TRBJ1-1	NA	TGCAGTGCCGCACAGGGGAGTAACACTGAAGCTTTCTTT	CSAAQGSNTEAFF
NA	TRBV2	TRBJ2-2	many	TGTGCCAGCAGGGATCCAGCGAACACCGGGGAGCTGTTTTTT	CASRDPANTGELFF
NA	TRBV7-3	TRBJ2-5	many	TGTGCCAGCAGCTCAGGGGGAGGGGCGGAGACCCAGTACTTC	CASSSGGGAETQYF
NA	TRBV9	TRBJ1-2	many	TGTGCCAGCAGCACCCGGCGTGGTGGCTACACCTTC	CASSTRRGGYTF
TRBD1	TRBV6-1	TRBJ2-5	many	TGTGCCAGCAGTAAACAGGGGGCTCAGGAGACCCAGTACTTC	CASSKQGAQETQYF
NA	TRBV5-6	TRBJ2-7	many	TGTGCCAGCAGCTCTAGGACAGAAACCTACGAGCAGTACTTC	CASSSRTETYEQYF
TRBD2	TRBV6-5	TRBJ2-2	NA	TGTGCCAGCTGTTACTCCGGACTAGCGGTGACCGGGGAGCTGTTTTTT	CASCYSGLAVTGELFF
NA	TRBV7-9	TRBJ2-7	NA	TGTGCCAGCAGCTTAGAAAGCTCCACGAGCGAGCGGTACTTC	CASSLESSTSERYF
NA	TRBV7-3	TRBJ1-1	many	TGTGCCAGCAGCTTTTACGGCGAGAACACTGAAGCTTTCTTT	CASSFYGENTEAFF
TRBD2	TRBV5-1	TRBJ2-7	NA	TGCGCCAGCAGCTTGGAACTAGCGGGAGGAGCCCTCGAGCAGTACTTC	CASSLELAGGALEQYF
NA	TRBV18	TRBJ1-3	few	TGTGCCAGCTCACCGGAGACTGGAAACACCATATATTTT	CASSPETGNTIYF
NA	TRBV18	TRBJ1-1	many	TGTGCCAGCTCATTCCAGGTCCAGAGGACTGAAGCTTTCTTT	CASSFQVQRTEAFF
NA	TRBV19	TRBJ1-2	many	TGTGCCAGTAGTATAGACGGGACAAACTATGGCTACACCTTC	CASSIDGTNYGYTF
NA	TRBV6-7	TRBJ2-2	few	TGTGCCAGCAGCCCTCCGTCGGGAAATAGGGGACCAAACACCGGGGAGCTGTTTTTT	CASSPPSGNRGPNTGELFF
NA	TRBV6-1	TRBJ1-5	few	TGTGCCAGCAGTGTAGAACACTCCAATCAGCCCCAGCATTTT	CASSVEHSNQPQHF